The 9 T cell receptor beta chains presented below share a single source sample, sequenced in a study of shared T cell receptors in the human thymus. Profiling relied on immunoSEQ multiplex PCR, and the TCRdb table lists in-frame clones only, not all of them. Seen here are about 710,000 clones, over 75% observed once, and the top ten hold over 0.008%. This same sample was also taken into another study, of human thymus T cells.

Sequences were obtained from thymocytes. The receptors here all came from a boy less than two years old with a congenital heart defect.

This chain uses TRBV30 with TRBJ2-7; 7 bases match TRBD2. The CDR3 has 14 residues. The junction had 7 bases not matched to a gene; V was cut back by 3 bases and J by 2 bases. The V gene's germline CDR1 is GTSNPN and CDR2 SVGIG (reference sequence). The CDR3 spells CAWRKRGYTYEQYF. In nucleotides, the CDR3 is TGTGCCTGGAGGAAGCGGGGCTATACCTACGAGCAGTACTTC.

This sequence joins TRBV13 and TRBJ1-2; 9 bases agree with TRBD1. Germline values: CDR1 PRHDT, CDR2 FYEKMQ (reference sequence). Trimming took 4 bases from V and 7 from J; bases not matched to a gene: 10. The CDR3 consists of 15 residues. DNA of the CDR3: TGTGCCAGCAGCTCAAGACAGGGGGTTGTCGGTGGCTACACCTTC. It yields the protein CASSSRQGVVGGYTF.

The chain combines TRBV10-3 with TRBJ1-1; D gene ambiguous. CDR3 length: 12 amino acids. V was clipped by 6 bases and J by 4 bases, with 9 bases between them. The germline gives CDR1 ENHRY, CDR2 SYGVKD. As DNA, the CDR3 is TGTGCCATCAGAGGGAGTTCCACTGAAGCTTTCTTT. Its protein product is CAIRGSSTEAFF.

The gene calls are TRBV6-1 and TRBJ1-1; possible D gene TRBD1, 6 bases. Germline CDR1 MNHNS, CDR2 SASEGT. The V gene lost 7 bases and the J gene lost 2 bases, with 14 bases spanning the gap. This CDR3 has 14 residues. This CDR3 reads CASNFDRPNTEAFF. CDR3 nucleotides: TGTGCCAGCAATTTTGACAGGCCCAACACTGAAGCTTTCTTT.

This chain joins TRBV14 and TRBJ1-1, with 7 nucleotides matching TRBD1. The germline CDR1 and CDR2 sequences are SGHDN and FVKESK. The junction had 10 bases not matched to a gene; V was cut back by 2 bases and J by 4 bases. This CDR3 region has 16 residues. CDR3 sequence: CASSQIRQGSFTEAFF. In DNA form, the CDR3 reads TGTGCCAGCAGCCAAATTAGACAGGGAAGTTTCACTGAAGCTTTCTTT.

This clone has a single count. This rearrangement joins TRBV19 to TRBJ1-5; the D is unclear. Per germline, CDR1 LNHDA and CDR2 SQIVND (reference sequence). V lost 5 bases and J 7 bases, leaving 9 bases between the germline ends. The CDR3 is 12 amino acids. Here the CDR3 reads CASSWGGQPQHF. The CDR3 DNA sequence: TGTGCCAGTAGTTGGGGAGGACAGCCCCAGCATTTT.

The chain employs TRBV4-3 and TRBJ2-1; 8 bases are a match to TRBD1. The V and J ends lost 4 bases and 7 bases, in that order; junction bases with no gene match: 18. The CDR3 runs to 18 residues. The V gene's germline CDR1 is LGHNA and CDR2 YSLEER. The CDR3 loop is CASSPQQPETGVRNEQFF. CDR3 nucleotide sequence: TGCGCCAGCAGCCCCCAACAACCCGAGACAGGGGTTCGGAATGAGCAGTTCTTC.

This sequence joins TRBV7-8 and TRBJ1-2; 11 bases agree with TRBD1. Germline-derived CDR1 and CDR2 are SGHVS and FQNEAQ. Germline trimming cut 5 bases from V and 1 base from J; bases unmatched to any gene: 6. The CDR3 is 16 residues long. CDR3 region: CASSAGTGGINYGYTF. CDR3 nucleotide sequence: TGTGCCAGCAGCGCCGGGACAGGGGGAATTAACTATGGCTACACCTTC.

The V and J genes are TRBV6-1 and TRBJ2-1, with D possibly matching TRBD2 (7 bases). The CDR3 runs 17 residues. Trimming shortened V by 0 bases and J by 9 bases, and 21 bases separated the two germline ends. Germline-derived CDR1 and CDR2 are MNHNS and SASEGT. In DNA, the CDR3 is TGTGCCAGCAGTGAAGCGCACCCTTTAGGGGGGGCCCCTGAGCAGTTCTTC. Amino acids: CASSEAHPLGGAPEQFF.